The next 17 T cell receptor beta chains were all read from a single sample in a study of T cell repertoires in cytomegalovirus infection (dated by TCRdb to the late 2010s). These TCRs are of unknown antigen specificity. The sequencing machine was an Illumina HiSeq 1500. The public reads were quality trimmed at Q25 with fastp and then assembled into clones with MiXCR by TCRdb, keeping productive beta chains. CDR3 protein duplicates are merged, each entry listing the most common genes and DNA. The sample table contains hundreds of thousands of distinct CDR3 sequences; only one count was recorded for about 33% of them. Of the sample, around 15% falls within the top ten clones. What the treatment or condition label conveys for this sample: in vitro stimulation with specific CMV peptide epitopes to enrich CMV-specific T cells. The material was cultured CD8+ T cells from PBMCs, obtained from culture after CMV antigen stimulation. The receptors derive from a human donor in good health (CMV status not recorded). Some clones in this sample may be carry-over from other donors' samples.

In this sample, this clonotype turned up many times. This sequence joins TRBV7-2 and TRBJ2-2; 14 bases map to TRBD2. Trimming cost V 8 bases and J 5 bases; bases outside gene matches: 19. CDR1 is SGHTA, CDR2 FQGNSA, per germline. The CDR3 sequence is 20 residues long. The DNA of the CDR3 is TGTGCCAGCGGCTCTGGGTGGGGACTAGCGGGAGCCATTGGAACCGGGGAGCTGTTTTTT. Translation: CASGSGWGLAGAIGTGELFF.

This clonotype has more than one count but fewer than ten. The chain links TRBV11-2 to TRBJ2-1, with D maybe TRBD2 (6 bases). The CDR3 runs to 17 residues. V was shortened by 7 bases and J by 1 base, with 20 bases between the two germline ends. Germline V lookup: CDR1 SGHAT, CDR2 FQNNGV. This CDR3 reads CASTSVTGDRSYNEQFF. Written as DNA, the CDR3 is TGTGCCAGCACGTCCGTTACGGGGGATCGGTCCTACAATGAGCAGTTCTTC.

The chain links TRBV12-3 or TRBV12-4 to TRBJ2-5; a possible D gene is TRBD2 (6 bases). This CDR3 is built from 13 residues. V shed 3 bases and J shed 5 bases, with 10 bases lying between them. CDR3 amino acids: CASSLRLDETQYF. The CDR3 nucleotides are TGTGCCAGCAGTTTGAGACTAGACGAGACCCAGTACTTC.

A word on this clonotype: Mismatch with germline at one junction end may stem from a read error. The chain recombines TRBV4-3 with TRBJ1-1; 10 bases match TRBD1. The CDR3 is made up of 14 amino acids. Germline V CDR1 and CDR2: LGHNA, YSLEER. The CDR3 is CTSSPGTGVTEAFF. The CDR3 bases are TGCACCAGCAGCCCAGGGACAGGGGTTACTGAAGCTTTCTTT.

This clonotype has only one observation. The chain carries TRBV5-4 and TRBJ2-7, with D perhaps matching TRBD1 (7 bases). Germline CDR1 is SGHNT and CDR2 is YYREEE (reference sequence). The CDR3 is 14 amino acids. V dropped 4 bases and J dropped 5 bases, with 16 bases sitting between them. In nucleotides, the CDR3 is TGTGCCAGCAGCATCCCCACCAGGGGGGACGAGCAGTACTTC. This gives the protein CASSIPTRGDEQYF.

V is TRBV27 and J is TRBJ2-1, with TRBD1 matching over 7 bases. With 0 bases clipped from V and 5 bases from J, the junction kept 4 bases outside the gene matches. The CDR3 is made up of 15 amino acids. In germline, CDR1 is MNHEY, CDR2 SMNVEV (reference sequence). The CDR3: CASSLSWTGDNEQFF. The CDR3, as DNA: TGTGCCAGCAGTTTATCTTGGACAGGAGACAATGAGCAGTTCTTC.

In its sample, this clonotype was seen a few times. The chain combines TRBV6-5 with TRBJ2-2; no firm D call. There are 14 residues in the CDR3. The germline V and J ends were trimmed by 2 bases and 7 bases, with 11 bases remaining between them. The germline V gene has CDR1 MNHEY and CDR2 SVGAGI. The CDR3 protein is CASSYEVAGGELFF. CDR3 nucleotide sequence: TGTGCCAGCAGTTACGAGGTGGCCGGCGGGGAGCTGTTTTTT.

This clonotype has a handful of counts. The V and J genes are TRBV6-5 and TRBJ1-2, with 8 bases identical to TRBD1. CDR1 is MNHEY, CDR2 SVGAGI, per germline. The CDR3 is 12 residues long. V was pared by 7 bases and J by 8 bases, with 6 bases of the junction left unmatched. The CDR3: CASNRAGGGYTF. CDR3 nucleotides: TGTGCCAGCAATCGCGCAGGGGGCGGCTACACCTTC.

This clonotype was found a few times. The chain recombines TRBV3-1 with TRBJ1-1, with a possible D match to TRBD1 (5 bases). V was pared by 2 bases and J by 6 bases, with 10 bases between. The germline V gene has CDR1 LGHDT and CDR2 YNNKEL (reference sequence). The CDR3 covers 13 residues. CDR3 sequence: CASSQSTGPEAFF. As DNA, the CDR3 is TGTGCCAGCAGCCAATCCACAGGTCCTGAAGCTTTCTTT.

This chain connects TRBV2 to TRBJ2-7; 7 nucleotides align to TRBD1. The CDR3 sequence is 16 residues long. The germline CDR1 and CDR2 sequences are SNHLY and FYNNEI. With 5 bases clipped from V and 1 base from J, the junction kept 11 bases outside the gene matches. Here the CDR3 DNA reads TGTGCCAGCAGTACCGTTGACAGGGACAAGTCCTACGAGCAGTACGTC. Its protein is CASSTVDRDKSYEQYV.

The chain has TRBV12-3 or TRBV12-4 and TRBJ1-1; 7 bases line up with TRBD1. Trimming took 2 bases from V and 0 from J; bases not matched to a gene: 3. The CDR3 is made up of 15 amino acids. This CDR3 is CASSLKGGLNTEAFF. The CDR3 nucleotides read TGTGCCAGCAGTTTAAAAGGGGGCCTGAACACTGAAGCTTTCTTT.

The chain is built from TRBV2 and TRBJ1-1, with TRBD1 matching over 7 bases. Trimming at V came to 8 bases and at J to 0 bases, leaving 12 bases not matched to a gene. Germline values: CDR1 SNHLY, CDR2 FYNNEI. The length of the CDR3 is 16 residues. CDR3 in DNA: TGTGCCAGCTCTCCGGGACAGTCTTACATGAACACTGAAGCTTTCTTT. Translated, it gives CASSPGQSYMNTEAFF.

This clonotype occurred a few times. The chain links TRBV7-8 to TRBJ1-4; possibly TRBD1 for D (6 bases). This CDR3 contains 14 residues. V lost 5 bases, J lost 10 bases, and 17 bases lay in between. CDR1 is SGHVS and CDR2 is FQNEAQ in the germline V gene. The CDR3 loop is CASSPTGGGPKLFF. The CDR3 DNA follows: TGTGCCAGCAGCCCGACGGGCGGGGGGCCAAAACTGTTTTTT.

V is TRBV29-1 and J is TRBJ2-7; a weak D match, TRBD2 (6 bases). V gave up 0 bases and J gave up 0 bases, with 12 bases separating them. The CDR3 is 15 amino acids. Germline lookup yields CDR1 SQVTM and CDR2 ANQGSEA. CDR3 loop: CSVEDEEGYSYEQYF. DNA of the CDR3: TGCAGCGTTGAAGACGAGGAGGGATACTCCTACGAGCAGTACTTC.

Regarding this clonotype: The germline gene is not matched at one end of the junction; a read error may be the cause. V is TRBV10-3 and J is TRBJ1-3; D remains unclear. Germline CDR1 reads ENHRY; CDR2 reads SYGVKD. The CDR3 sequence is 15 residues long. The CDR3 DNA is TGTGCCATGAGTGAAAGGCTGGCGGGAGGAAACACCATATATTTT. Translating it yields CAMSERLAGGNTIYF.

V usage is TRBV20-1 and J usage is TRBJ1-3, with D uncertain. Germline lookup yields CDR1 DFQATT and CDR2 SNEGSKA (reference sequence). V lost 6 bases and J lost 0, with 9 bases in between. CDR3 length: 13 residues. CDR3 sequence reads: CSALPPSGNTIYF. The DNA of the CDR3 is TGCAGTGCCCTCCCGCCCTCTGGAAACACCATATATTTT.

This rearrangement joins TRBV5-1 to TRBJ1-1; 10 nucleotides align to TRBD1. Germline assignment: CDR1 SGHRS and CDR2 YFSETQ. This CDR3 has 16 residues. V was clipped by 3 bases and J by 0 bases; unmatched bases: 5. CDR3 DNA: TGCGCCAGCAGCTCCCGGGACAGGGGCGTGAACACTGAAGCTTTCTTT. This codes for CASSSRDRGVNTEAFF.